These 3 T cell receptor beta chains originate from one sample sequenced in a study of cytomegalovirus exposure and HLA in healthy donors. 60 Vbeta and 13 Jbeta primers were used in PCR. Data came from immunoSEQ multiplex PCR; TCRdb stores just in-frame clones and leaves some out. The sample consists of some 180,000 clones, roughly 82% of them appearing once. Sequenced: PBMCs. These TCRs come from a man aged 40-50 years in good health and CMV-seronegative.

V gene TRBV7-3 combines with J gene TRBJ2-5; D is unresolved. The CDR3 has 13 amino acids. Trimming stripped 0 bases from V and 5 bases from J, with 7 bases between. Per the germline V gene, CDR1 is SGHTA and CDR2 is FQGTGA. CDR3 bases: TGTGCCAGCAGCTTAACGCCTCGGGAGACCCAGTACTTC. This codes for CASSLTPRETQYF.

This clone was seen a handful of times. The chain recombines TRBV7-8 with TRBJ2-1, with 9 bases lining up with TRBD2. V lost 1 base to trimming and J lost 8 bases; unmatched junction nucleotides: 3. Germline values: CDR1 SGHVS, CDR2 FQNEAQ. This CDR3 has 14 amino acids. The CDR3 bases are TGTGCCAGCAGCTTAGAGGGACTAGCTGATGAGCAGTTCTTC. It is translated as CASSLEGLADEQFF.

The chain combines TRBV28 with TRBJ1-6; D might be TRBD1 (6 bases). This CDR3 comprises 16 residues. Trimming took 2 bases from V and 4 from J, leaving 12 bases between them. Per germline, CDR1 MDHEN and CDR2 SYDVKM. CDR3: CASSLGGASYNSPLHF. DNA for the CDR3: TGTGCCAGCAGTTTAGGGGGGGCCTCATATAATTCACCCCTCCACTTT.